This TCR beta chain stems from a study of neurological immune-mediated disorders. The study's findings and limits: Falling below healthy controls, multiple sclerosis showed the least TCR clonal expansion, while HTLV-1-associated myelopathy showed the most.

Germline CDR1 is MNHEY and CDR2 is SVGAGI. CDR3 length: 15 amino acids. V lost 6 bases and J lost 3, with 15 bases in between. This clonotype was counted many times. The antigen is not known. MiXCR, run by TCRdb on the 5' RACE reads, gives a single entry per CDR3 protein. The top ten clones hold roughly 2% of a sample with tens of thousands of distinct CDR3 sequences, approximately 5% of them seen once. The specimen was CD4+ T cells from blood. The receptor was isolated from a woman aged 50 to 65 in good health. The chain recombines TRBV6-5 with TRBJ2-1; possibly TRBD2 for D (6 bases). CDR3 coding DNA: TGTGCCAGCAGCATCCGGGACTCGCACTACAATGAGCAGTTCTTC. It yields the protein CASSIRDSHYNEQFF.